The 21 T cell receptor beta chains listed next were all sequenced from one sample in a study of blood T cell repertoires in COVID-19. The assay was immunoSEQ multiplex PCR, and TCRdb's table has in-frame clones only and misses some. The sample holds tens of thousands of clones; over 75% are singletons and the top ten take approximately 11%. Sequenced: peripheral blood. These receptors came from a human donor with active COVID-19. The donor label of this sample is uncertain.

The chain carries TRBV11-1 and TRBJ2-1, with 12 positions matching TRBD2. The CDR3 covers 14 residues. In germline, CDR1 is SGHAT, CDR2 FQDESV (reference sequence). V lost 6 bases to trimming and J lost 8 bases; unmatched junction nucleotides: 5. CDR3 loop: CASRLAGGNYEQFF. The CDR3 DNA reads TGTGCCAGCAGACTAGCGGGGGGAAACTATGAGCAGTTCTTC.

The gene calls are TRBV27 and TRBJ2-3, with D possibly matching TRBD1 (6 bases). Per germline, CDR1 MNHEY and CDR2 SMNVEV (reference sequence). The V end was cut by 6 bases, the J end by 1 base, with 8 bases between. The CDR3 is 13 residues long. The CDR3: CASRRQGTDTQYF. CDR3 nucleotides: TGTGCCAGCAGGAGACAGGGCACAGATACGCAGTATTTT.

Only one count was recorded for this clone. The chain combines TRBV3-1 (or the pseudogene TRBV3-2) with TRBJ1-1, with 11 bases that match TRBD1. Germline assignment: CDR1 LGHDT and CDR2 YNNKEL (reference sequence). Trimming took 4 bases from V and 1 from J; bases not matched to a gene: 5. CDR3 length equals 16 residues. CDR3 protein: CASSPRTGGWNTEAFF. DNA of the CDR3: TGTGCCAGCAGCCCGAGGACAGGGGGCTGGAACACTGAAGCTTTCTTT.

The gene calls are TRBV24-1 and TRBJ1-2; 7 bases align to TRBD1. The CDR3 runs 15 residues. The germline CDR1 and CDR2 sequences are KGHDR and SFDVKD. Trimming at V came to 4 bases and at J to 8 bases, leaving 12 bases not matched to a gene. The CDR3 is CATSDSRQGFGGYTF. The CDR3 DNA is TGTGCCACCAGTGACTCTAGACAGGGTTTTGGAGGCTACACCTTC.

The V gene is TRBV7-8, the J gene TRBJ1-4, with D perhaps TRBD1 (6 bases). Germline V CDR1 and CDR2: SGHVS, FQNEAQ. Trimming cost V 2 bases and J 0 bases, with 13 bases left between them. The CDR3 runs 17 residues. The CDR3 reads CASSLFTGSATNEKLFF. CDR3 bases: TGTGCCAGCAGCTTATTCACAGGGAGTGCAACTAATGAAAAACTGTTTTTT. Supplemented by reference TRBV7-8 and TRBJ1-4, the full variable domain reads GAGVSQSPRYKVAKRGQDVALRCDPISGHVSLFWYQQALGQGPEFLTYFQNEAQLDKSGLPSDRFFAERPEGSVSTLKIQRTQQEDSAVYLCASSLFTGSATNEKLFFGSGTQLSVL.

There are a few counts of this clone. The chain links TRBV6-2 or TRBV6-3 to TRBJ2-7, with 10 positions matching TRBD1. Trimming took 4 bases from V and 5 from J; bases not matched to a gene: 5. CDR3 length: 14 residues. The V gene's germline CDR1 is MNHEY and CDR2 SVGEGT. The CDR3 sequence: CASSWDRGYHEQYF. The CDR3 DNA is TGTGCCAGCAGTTGGGACAGGGGTTACCACGAGCAGTACTTC.

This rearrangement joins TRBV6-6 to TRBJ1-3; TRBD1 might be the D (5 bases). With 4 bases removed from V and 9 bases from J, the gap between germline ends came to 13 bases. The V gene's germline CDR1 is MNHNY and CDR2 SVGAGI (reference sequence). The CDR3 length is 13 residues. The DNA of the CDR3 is TGTGCCAGCAGTTCCGACCGGGGGGGCACCATATATTTT. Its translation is CASSSDRGGTIYF.

Here the CDR3 reads CASSQTQGNNSPLHF. For the CDR3, the DNA is TGTGCCAGCTCGCAGACTCAGGGGAATAATTCACCCCTCCACTTT. The chain is built from TRBV18 and TRBJ1-6; D may be TRBD1 (6 bases). Trimming removed 6 bases from V and 5 bases from J, with 14 bases in between. The CDR3 totals 15 residues. Germline lookup yields CDR1 KGHSH and CDR2 LQKENI.

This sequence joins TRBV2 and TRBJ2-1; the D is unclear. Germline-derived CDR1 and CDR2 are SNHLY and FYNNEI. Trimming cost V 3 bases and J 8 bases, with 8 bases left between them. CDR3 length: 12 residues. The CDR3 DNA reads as TGTGCCAGCAGTGATGATAGCCATGAGCAGTTCTTC. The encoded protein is CASSDDSHEQFF.

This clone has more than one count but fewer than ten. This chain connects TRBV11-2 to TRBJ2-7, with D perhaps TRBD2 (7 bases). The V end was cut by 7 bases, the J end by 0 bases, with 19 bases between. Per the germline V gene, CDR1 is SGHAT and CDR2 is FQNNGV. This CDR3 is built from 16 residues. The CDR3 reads CASTPVRGAHSYEQYF. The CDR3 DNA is TGTGCCAGCACCCCAGTCCGGGGGGCTCACTCCTACGAGCAGTACTTC.

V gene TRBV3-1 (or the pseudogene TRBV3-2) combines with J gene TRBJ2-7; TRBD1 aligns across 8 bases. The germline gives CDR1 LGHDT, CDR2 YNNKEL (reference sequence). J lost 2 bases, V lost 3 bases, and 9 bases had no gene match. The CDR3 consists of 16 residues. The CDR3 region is CASSQVTGGYTYEQYF. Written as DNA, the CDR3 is TGTGCCAGCAGCCAGGTAACAGGGGGTTATACCTACGAGCAGTACTTC.

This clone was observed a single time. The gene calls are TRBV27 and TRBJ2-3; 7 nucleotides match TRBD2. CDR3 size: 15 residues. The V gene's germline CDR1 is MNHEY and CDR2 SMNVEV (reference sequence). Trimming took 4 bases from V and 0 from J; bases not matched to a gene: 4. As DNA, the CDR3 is TGTGCCAGCAGTTACGGAGCGGGAAGCACAGATACGCAGTATTTT. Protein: CASSYGAGSTDTQYF.

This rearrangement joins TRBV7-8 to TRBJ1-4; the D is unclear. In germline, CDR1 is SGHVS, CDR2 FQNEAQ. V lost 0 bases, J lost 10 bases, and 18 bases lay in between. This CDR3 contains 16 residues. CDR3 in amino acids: CASSLAMWTLPAKLFF. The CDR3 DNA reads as TGTGCCAGCAGCTTAGCTATGTGGACTCTCCCGGCAAAACTGTTTTTT.

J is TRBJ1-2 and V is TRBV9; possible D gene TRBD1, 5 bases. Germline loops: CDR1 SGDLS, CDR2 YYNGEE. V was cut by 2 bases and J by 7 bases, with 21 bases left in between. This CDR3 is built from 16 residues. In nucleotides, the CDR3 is TGTGCCAGCAGCGTCCAAGGGACTCCAATATTAGGTGGCTACACCTTC. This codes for CASSVQGTPILGGYTF.

For the CDR3, the DNA is TGTGCCAGCCGCCACCCATCGGGACAGACAGGAACCGGGGAGCTGTTTTTT. Translating it yields CASRHPSGQTGTGELFF. The chain couples TRBV27 to TRBJ2-2, with TRBD1 identical over 7 bases. CDR3 length: 17 amino acids. V lost 8 bases to trimming and J lost 5 bases; unmatched junction nucleotides: 17. Germline-derived CDR1 and CDR2 are MNHEY and SMNVEV (reference sequence).

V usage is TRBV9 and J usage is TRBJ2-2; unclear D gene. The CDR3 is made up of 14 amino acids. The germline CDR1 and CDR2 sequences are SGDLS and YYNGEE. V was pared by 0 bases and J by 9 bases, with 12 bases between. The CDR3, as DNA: TGTGCCAGCAGCGTAGTTGGTGGTTCTAGGGAGCTGTTTTTT. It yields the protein CASSVVGGSRELFF.

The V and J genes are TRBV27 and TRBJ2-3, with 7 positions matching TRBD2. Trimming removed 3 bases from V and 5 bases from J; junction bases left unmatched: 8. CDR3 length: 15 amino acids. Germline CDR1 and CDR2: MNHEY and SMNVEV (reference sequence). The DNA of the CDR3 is TGTGCCAGCAGTTTTCACACGGTAGCGGGAGATACGCAGTATTTT. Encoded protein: CASSFHTVAGDTQYF.

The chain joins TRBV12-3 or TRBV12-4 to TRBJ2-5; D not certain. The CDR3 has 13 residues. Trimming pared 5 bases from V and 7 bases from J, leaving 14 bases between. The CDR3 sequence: CASSPARAGTQYF. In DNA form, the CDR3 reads TGTGCCAGCAGTCCCGCGCGAGCCGGGACCCAGTACTTC.

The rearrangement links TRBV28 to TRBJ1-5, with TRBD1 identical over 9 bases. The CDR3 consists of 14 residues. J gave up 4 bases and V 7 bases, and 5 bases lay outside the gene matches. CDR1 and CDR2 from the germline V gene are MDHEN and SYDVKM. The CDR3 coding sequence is TGTGCCAGCATTACAGGGGGCCGGAATCAGCCCCAGCATTTT. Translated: CASITGGRNQPQHF.

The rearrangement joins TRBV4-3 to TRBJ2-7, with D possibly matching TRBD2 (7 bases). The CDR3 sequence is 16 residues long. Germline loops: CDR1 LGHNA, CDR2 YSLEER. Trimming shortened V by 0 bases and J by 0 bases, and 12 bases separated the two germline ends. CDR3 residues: CASSQDRGGSSYEQYF. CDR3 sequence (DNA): TGCGCCAGCAGCCAAGATAGGGGGGGAAGCTCCTACGAGCAGTACTTC.

The CDR3, as DNA: TGTGCCACCAGCAGAGGAGCTTCCTCGAAGACAGCCGGAATGAATGAGCAGTTCTTC. Its translation: CATSRGASSKTAGMNEQFF. The chain recombines TRBV15 with TRBJ2-1, with a tentative D call TRBD1 (5 bases). V was cut by 1 base and J by 7 bases, with 26 bases left in between. The CDR3 has 19 residues. The germline CDR1 and CDR2 sequences are LNHNV and YYDKDF (reference sequence).